The TCR beta chain under discussion was sequenced for a study of CD8 T cells in Susac syndrome. Study background: Active disease was present in 5 or 6 of the sequenced Susac syndrome patients, and remission in fewer than 10. General study results and limits: Susac-specific public clones found in total CD8+ repertoires numbered 15 to 20, and those in CD8+ TEMRA repertoires numbered about five.

An input of about 0.5 to 1 ug of RNA was subjected to reverse transcription using random hexamers. TCRdb reprocessed the immunoSEQ multiplex PCR reads with MiXCR, giving one entry per CDR3 protein. Of tens of thousands of distinct CDR3 sequences listed, nearly 95% were seen once; the top ten hold approximately 1%. This CDR3 region has 15 residues. The germline V gene encodes CDR1 LGHNA and CDR2 YSLEER. The V gene end was trimmed by 1 base and the J gene end by 2 bases; junction bases not matched to a gene: 2. High-throughput TCR beta sequencing covered peripheral CD8+ and CD4+ T cells. A remark on this clonotype: Its antigen remains unknown.

Source material: CD8+ T cells from PBMCs. This sequence originates from a human donor with Susac syndrome. The rearrangement links TRBV4-3 to TRBJ2-7, with TRBD1 identical over 10 bases. CDR3 DNA sequence: TGCGCCAGCAGCCAAGCCGGGACAGGGGCCTACGAGCAGTACTTC. As protein: CASSQAGTGAYEQYF.